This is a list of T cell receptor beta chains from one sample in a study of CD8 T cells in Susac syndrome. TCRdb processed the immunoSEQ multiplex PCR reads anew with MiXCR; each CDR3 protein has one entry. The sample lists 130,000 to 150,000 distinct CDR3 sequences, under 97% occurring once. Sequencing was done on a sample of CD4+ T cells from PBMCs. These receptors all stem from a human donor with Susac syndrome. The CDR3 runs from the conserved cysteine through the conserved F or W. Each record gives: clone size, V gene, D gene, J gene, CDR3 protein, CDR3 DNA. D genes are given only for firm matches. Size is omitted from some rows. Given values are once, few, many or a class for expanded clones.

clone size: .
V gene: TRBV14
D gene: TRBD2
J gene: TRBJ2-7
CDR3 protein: CASSQDAFHRGGRYEQYF
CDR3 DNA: TGTGCCAGCAGCCAAGACGCTTTCCACCGGGGGGGCCGGTACGAGCAGTACTTC

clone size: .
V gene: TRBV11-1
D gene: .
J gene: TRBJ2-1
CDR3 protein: CASNPAGYGEQFF
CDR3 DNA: TGTGCCAGCAACCCCGCGGGATATGGGGAGCAGTTCTTC

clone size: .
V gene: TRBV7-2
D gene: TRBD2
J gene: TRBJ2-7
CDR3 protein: CASSLPSGVTIYEQYF
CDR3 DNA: TGTGCCAGCAGCTTACCTAGCGGGGTAACCATCTACGAGCAGTACTTC

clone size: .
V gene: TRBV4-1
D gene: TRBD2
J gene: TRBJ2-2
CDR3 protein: CASSQDWPSGSAGELFF
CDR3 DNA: TGCGCCAGCAGCCAAGATTGGCCTAGCGGGAGCGCCGGGGAGCTGTTTTTT

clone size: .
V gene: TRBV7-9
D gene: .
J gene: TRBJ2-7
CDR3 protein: CASSLGTPYEQYF
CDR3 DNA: TGTGCCAGCAGCTTAGGGACCCCATACGAGCAGTACTTC

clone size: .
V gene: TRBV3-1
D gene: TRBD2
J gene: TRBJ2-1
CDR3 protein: CASSQQLAGRYNEQFF
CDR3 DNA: TGTGCCAGCAGCCAACAACTAGCGGGGCGATACAATGAGCAGTTCTTC

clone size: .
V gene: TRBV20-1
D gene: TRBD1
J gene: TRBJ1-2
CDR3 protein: CSAGSDRGERYTF
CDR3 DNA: TGCAGTGCTGGAAGTGACAGGGGGGAGCGCTACACCTTC

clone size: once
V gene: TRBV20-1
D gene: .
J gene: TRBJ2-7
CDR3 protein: CSASGSSTEQYF
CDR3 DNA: TGCAGTGCTAGCGGGTCCTCCACCGAGCAGTACTTC

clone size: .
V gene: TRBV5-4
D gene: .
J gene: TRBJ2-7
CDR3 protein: CASSRRGAYEQYF
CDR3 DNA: TGTGCCAGCAGCCGCAGGGGGGCCTACGAGCAGTACTTC

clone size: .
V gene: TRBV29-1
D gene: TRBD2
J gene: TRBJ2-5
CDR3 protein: CSVGEGSGGTQYF
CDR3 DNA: TGCAGCGTGGGTGAGGGTAGCGGGGGGACCCAGTACTTC

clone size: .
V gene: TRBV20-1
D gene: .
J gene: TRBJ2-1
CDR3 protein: CSAKYLGTGYNEQFF
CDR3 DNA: TGCAGTGCCAAATACCTTGGAACTGGATACAATGAGCAGTTCTTC

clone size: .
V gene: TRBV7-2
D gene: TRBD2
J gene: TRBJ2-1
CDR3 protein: CASSLGRERRQFF
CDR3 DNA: TGTGCCAGCAGCTTAGGGCGGGAGCGGAGACAGTTCTTC

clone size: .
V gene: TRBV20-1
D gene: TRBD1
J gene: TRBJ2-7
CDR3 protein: CSAPQGYEQYF
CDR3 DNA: TGCAGTGCTCCACAGGGGTACGAGCAGTACTTC

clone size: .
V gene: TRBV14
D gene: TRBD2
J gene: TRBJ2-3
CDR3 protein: CASSQGGSGADTQYF
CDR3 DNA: TGTGCCAGCAGCCAAGGCGGGAGCGGAGCAGATACGCAGTATTTT

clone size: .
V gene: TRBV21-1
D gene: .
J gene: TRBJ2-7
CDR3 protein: CASTKARAWTAEQYF
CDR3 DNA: TGTGCCAGCACGAAGGCTAGGGCCTGGACGGCCGAGCAGTACTTC

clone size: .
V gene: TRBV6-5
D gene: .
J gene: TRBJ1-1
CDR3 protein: CASSYEEDTEAFF
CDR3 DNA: TGTGCCAGCAGTTACGAAGAGGACACTGAAGCTTTCTTT

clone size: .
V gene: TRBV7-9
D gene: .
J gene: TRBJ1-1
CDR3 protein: CASSPPSWEGTGAFF
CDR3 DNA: TGTGCCAGCAGCCCACCCTCTTGGGAGGGGACGGGCGCTTTCTTT

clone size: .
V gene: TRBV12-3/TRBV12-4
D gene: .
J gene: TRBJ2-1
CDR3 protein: CASSEGVAYNEQFF
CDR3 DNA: TGTGCCAGCAGTGAAGGGGTGGCCTACAATGAGCAGTTCTTC

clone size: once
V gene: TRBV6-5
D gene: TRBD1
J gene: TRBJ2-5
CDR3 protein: CASSRTGKETQYF
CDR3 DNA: TGTGCCAGCAGCAGGACAGGGAAAGAGACCCAGTACTTC

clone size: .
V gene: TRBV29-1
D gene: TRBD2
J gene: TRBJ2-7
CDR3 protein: CSVEDRHSGSYEQYF
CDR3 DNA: TGCAGCGTTGAAGATCGGCATAGCGGGAGTTACGAGCAGTACTTC

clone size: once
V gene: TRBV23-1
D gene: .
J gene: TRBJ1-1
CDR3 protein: CASSQGSEAFF
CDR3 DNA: TGCGCCAGCAGTCAGGGTTCTGAAGCTTTCTTT

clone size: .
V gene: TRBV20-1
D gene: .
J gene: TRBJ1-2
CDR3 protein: CSARESGSANYGYTF
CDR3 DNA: TGCAGTGCTAGAGAGAGCGGATCAGCTAACTATGGCTACACCTTC

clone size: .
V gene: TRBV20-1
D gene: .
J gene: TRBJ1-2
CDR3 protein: CSATNYGYTF
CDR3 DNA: TGCAGTGCGACTAACTATGGCTACACCTTC

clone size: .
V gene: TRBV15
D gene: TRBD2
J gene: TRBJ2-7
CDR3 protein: CATSPIPTSAAYEQYF
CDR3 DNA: TGTGCCACCAGCCCTATCCCGACTAGCGCCGCCTACGAGCAGTACTTC

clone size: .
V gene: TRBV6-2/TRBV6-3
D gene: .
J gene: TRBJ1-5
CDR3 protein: CASFYSSSNQPQHF
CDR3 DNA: TGTGCCAGCTTCTACTCGTCTAGCAATCAGCCCCAGCATTTT

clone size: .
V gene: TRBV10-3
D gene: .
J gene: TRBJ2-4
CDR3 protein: CAIADRAKNIQYF
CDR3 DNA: TGTGCCATCGCCGACAGGGCCAAAAACATTCAGTACTTC

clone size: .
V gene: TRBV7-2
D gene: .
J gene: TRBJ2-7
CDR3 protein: CASSQPHQGVYEQYF
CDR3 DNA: TGTGCCAGCAGCCAACCACATCAGGGTGTCTACGAGCAGTACTTC

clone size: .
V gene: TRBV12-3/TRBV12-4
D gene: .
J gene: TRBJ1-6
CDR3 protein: CASSSLRAPLHF
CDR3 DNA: TGTGCCAGCAGCTCCCTGAGAGCCCCCCTCCACTTT

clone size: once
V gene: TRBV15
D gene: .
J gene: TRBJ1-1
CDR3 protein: CATSPGMNTEAFF
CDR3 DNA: TGTGCCACCAGCCCTGGGATGAACACTGAAGCTTTCTTT

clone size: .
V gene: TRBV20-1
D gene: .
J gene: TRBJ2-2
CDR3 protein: CSAGGGNTGELFF
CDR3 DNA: TGCAGTGCCGGCGGGGGCAACACCGGGGAGCTGTTTTTT

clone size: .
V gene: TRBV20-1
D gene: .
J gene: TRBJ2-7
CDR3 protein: CSAKGPFYEQYF
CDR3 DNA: TGCAGTGCTAAAGGTCCTTTCTACGAGCAGTACTTC

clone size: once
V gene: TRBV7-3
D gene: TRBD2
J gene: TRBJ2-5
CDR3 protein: CASSTAGLAGEYQETQYF
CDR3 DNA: TGTGCCAGCAGCACCGCGGGACTAGCGGGGGAGTACCAAGAGACCCAGTACTTC

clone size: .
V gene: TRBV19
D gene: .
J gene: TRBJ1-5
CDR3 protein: CASSSVNNQPQHF
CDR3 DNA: TGTGCCAGTAGTTCGGTAAACAATCAGCCCCAGCATTTT

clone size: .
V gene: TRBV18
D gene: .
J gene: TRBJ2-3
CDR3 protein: CASLGGTSTDTQYF
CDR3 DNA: TGTGCCAGCCTCGGCGGCACTAGCACAGATACGCAGTATTTT

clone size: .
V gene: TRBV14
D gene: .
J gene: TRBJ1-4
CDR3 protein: CASSEGFLNEKLFF
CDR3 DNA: TGTGCCAGCAGCGAAGGGTTTCTTAATGAAAAACTGTTTTTT

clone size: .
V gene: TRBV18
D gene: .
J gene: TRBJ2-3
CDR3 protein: CASSLTVGADTQYF
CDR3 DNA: TGTGCCAGCTCACTCACCGTTGGTGCAGATACGCAGTATTTT

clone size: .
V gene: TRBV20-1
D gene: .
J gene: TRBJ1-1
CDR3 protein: CSARRSSLGTEAFF
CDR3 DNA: TGCAGTGCTAGGCGAAGCTCTCTGGGGACTGAAGCTTTCTTT

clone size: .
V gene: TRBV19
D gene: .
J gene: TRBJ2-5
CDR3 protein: CASSPRVGQTQYF
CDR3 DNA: TGTGCCAGTAGCCCTAGGGTTGGGCAGACCCAGTACTTC

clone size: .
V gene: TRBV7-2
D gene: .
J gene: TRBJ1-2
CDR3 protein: CASSPWTATNYGYTF
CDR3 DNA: TGTGCCAGCAGCCCTTGGACAGCTACTAACTATGGCTACACCTTC

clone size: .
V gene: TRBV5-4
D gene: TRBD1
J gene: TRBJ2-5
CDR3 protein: CASHATGGFETQYF
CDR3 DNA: TGTGCCAGCCATGCGACAGGGGGCTTTGAGACCCAGTACTTC

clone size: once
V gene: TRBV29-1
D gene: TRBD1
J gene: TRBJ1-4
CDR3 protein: CSAKTGGNEKLFF
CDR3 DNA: TGCAGCGCGAAAACAGGGGGTAATGAAAAACTGTTTTTT

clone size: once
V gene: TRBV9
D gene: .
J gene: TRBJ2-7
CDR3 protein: CASSPGVHSREQYF
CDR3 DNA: TGTGCCAGCAGCCCAGGGGTCCACTCTCGCGAGCAGTACTTC

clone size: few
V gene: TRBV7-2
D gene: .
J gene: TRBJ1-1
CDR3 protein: CASRSTGPTEAFF
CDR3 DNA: TGTGCCAGCCGCTCTACAGGGCCCACTGAAGCTTTCTTT

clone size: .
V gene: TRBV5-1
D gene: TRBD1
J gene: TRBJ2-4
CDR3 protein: CASSLAPTGTKNIQYF
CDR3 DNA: TGCGCCAGCAGCTTGGCGCCGACAGGGACCAAAAACATTCAGTACTTC

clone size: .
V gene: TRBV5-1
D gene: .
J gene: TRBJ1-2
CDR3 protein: CASSFAQENSHTF
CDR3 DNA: TGCGCCAGCAGCTTCGCACAGGAGAATTCGCACACCTTC

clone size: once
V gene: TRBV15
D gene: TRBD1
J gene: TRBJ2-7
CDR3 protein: CATSEKTGGFSYEQYF
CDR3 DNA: TGTGCCACCAGCGAAAAGACAGGGGGCTTCTCCTACGAGCAGTACTTC

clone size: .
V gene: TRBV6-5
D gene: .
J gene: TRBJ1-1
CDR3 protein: CASIGVSNTEAFF
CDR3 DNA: TGTGCCAGCATAGGGGTGTCGAACACTGAAGCTTTCTTT

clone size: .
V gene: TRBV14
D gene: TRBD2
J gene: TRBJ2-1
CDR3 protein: CASSQVGGSSYNEQFF
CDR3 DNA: TGTGCCAGCAGCCAAGTCGGCGGGAGCTCCTACAATGAGCAGTTCTTC

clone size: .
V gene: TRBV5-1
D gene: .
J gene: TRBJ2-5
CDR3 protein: CASSSLGTGVQETQYF
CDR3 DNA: TGCGCCAGCAGCTCCCTGGGAACGGGGGTCCAAGAGACCCAGTACTTC

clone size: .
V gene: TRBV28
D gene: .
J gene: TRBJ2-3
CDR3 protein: CASSLTGPNTDTQYF
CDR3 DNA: TGTGCCAGCAGTTTGACGGGACCCAACACAGATACGCAGTATTTT

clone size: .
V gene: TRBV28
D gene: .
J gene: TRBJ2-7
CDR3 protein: CASSLRWEQYF
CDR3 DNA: TGTGCCAGCAGTTTACGGTGGGAGCAGTACTTC

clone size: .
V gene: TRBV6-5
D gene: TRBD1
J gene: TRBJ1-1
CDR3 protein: CASNIRTGTEAFF
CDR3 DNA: TGTGCCAGCAATATCAGGACAGGGACTGAAGCTTTCTTT